These T cell receptor beta chains were read from a single sample in a study of T cell responses to AZD1222 COVID-19 vaccine. Clones were sequenced by immunoSEQ multiplex PCR, and TCRdb holds only the in-frame ones, with some missing. The data contain roughly 180,000 clones, roughly nine tenths of them seen just once; the ten biggest clones take up approximately 2%. This sample comprised peripheral blood, obtained on day 0 of AZD1222 vaccination. The receptors were gathered from an adult in good health. Both conserved end residues are part of each CDR3. A D gene is named only where the DNA matches it firmly. A row's size may be missing; if present it is once, few, many or a size class.

j_call v_call clone_size d_call cdr3_nt cdr3_aa
TRBJ1-6 TRBV9 - - TGTGCCAGCAGCGTATTTCCTGGGGACAATTCACCCCTCCACTTT CASSVFPGDNSPLHF
TRBJ1-2 TRBV5-4 - TRBD1 TGTGCCAGCAGTTCGACAGGGATGGAGGGCTACACCTTC CASSSTGMEGYTF
TRBJ1-5 TRBV18 - - TGTGCCAGCTCGTCAGAGTATGCGAATAAGCCCCAGCATTTT CASSSEYANKPQHF
TRBJ1-2 TRBV28 - - TGTGCCAGCAGTCCCCCCCGCGCAGGGGCTGATGGCTACACCTTC CASSPPRAGADGYTF
TRBJ1-4 TRBV4-1 - - TGCGCCAGCAGCCAAGAGGAAAGTGAAAAACTGTTTTTT CASSQEESEKLFF
TRBJ2-5 TRBV6-1 once TRBD2 TGTGCCAGCAGTGAAGTAGCGGGAGGCCAAGAGACCCAGTACTTC CASSEVAGGQETQYF
TRBJ2-7 TRBV5-6 - TRBD2 TGTGCCAGCAGCTCGGGACTAAGTCACGAGCAGTACTTC CASSSGLSHEQYF
TRBJ1-1 TRBV6-2/TRBV6-3 - TRBD1 TGTGCCAGCAGTCCACAGGGGGGAAACACTGAAGCTTTCTTT CASSPQGGNTEAFF
TRBJ1-1 TRBV10-1 - - TGCGCCAGCAGTAGGACGGTGGGGGACACTGAAGCTTTCTTT CASSRTVGDTEAFF
TRBJ2-1 TRBV7-3 - TRBD2 TGTGCCAGCAGCTCGCGAGGAGCGGGAAAGTACAATGAGCAGTTCTTC CASSSRGAGKYNEQFF
TRBJ1-1 TRBV9 - - TGTGCCAGCACCCAGATCCAGGACACTGAAGCTTTCTTT CASTQIQDTEAFF
TRBJ2-1 TRBV24-1 - - TGTGCCACCAGTGATTTCGGGGGAGGCGGTCTTGGCTCCTACAATGAGCAGTTCTTC CATSDFGGGGLGSYNEQFF
TRBJ2-7 TRBV6-5 - - TGTGCCAGCAGCGCCTATCAGGGAGAGCAGTACTTC CASSAYQGEQYF
TRBJ1-5 TRBV6-2/TRBV6-3 - - TGTGCCAGCAGTTACTCGGGAGTTGGCAATCAGCCCCAGCATTTT CASSYSGVGNQPQHF
TRBJ2-4 TRBV11-2 few - TGTGCCAGCAGCTTACCCCAACAGATTCAGTACTTC CASSLPQQIQYF
TRBJ2-5 TRBV28 - - TGTGCCAGCAGCCCGAGGTCAGGCTTTCAAGAGACCCAGTACTTC CASSPRSGFQETQYF
TRBJ1-1 TRBV30 - TRBD1 TGTGCCTGGCGCAGGGGGCAGGCTTTCTTT CAWRRGQAFF
TRBJ1-5 TRBV19 - - TGTGCCAGTAGTATATTGGAGGGACTAAGCAATCAGCCCCAGCATTTT CASSILEGLSNQPQHF
TRBJ2-2 TRBV6-5 once - TGTGCCAGCAGTTACTCGAGGGGTCCCGGGGAGCTGTTTTTT CASSYSRGPGELFF
TRBJ1-1 TRBV2 - TRBD1 TGTGCCAGCTTCCGGGACAGGAGGATTAACACTGAAGCTTTCTTT CASFRDRRINTEAFF
TRBJ2-7 TRBV6-5 once TRBD2 TGTGCCAGCAGTTTCAACAGCGGGAGGGAGCAGTACTTC CASSFNSGREQYF
TRBJ2-7 TRBV28 - - TGTGCCAGCAGTTTTAGAGACGAGCAGTACTTC CASSFRDEQYF
TRBJ1-1 TRBV28 - TRBD1 TGTGCCAGCAGCCGACAGGGGACTGAAGCTTTCTTT CASSRQGTEAFF